What follows are 5 T cell receptor beta chains derived from one specimen sequenced in a study of blood T cell repertoires in COVID-19. Sequenced by immunoSEQ multiplex PCR; TCRdb stores in-frame clones only, minus some. The table has 300,000 to 350,000 clones, 80% to 90% seen once; the top ten hold around 4.4%. Sequenced input: PBMCs or T cells enriched from blood (not recorded which). These receptors were obtained from a woman between 40 and 55 years old with acute COVID-19.

The chain employs TRBV28 and TRBJ2-7, with D maybe TRBD1 (6 bases). This CDR3 region has 16 residues. CDR1 MDHEN and CDR2 SYDVKM come from the germline V gene. The V end lost 5 bases, the J end lost 0 bases, and 17 bases lay between the germline ends. The CDR3: CASSLHLDRYSYEQYF. The CDR3 DNA sequence: TGTGCCAGCAGTCTACACCTCGACAGGTACTCCTACGAGCAGTACTTC.

This clone was picked up one time. V is TRBV7-3 and J is TRBJ2-2; D call uncertain. The CDR3 consists of 14 residues. CDR1 is SGHTA, CDR2 FQGTGA, per germline. V dropped 5 bases and J dropped 7 bases, with 14 bases sitting between them. The DNA of the CDR3 is TGTGCCAGCAGCCTTATGTCTTCCGGCGGGGAGCTGTTTTTT. It specifies CASSLMSSGGELFF.

The chain links TRBV5-4 to TRBJ2-5; 12 bases align to TRBD2. The CDR3 contains 16 residues. V was clipped by 4 bases and J by 4 bases; unmatched bases: 8. Germline loops: CDR1 SGHNT, CDR2 YYREEE (reference sequence). CDR3 sequence: CASSTAAGLAGETQYF. The CDR3 region has the DNA TGTGCCAGCAGCACAGCAGCGGGACTAGCGGGAGAGACCCAGTACTTC.

The chain links TRBV9 to TRBJ1-1; D not certain. Germline CDR1 SGDLS, CDR2 YYNGEE. V gave up 4 bases and J gave up 0 bases, with 10 bases separating them. The CDR3 consists of 14 residues. CDR3 DNA sequence: TGTGCCAGCAGCCCCGCCACGGTGAACACTGAAGCTTTCTTT. This encodes CASSPATVNTEAFF. The full variable domain, in which reference TRBV9 and TRBJ1-1 provide the parts outside the CDR3, is DSGVTQTPKHLITATGQRVTLRCSPRSGDLSVYWYQQSLDQGLQFLIQYYNGEERAKGNILERFSAQQFPDLHSELNLSSLELGDSALYFCASSPATVNTEAFFGQGTRLTVV.

The chain combines TRBV4-3 with TRBJ1-2; a weak D match, TRBD1 (6 bases). CDR3 length: 14 residues. The ends were cut back, 0 bases at V and 4 bases at J, with 9 bases in the middle. The germline CDR1 and CDR2 sequences are LGHNA and YSLEER. CDR3 protein: CASSQDRGAYGYTF. CDR3 DNA sequence: TGCGCCAGCAGCCAAGACAGGGGTGCCTATGGCTACACCTTC.